The source of this TCR beta chain is a study of cytotoxic CD8 clonotypes in ibrutinib-treated CLL. Trimming left V 0 bases short and J 4 bases short, with 13 bases between. Germline CDR1 is MNHNS and CDR2 is SASEGT. This CDR3 is built from 15 residues. Some clones are missing from TCRdb's copy, which holds only in-frame ones; the method was immunoSEQ multiplex PCR. Of roughly 100,000 clones listed, approximately 80% are singletons. The sequence was collected from a human donor with chronic lymphocytic leukemia. This chain uses TRBV6-1 with TRBJ2-7; D may be TRBD1 (6 bases). Specimen: PBMCs, collected after 12 months of ibrutinib treatment. The CDR3 sequence: CASSEAPGRGYEQYF. CDR3 DNA sequence: TGTGCCAGCAGTGAAGCGCCGGGCAGGGGTTACGAGCAGTACTTC.